Below are 10 T cell receptor beta chains sequenced from a single sample in a study of cytomegalovirus exposure and HLA in healthy donors. The study ran its PCR with 60 Vbeta and 13 Jbeta primers. Using immunoSEQ multiplex PCR, the repertoire was profiled, and TCRdb retains in-frame clones only, with some absent. The sample has about 160,000 clones, 60% to 80% seen once. Material: PBMCs. These receptor sequences come from a male donor in good health and CMV-seronegative.

As concerns this clone: The junction shows a germline mismatch at one end, possibly a read error. This chain links TRBV7-9 with TRBJ1-2; D gene unclear. Germline CDR1 SEHNR, CDR2 FQNEAQ (reference sequence). The CDR3 totals 11 residues. CDR3 bases: TGTTCCAGCGAGGGCCCCGGGGGCTACACCTTC. Residues: CSSEGPGGYTF.

This chain uses TRBV5-5 with TRBJ1-2; no firm D call. CDR3 length: 16 amino acids. The V end lost 2 bases, the J end lost 1 base, and 15 bases lay between the germline ends. In germline, CDR1 is SGHKS, CDR2 YYEKEE (reference sequence). CDR3 nucleotides: TGTGCCAGCAGCTTCTACCGGACTGATTTTAACTATGGCTACACCTTC. This gives the protein CASSFYRTDFNYGYTF.

This clone was picked up one time. V and J are TRBV7-8 and TRBJ2-7, with TRBD2 matching over 7 bases. CDR1 and CDR2 from the germline V gene are SGHVS and FQNEAQ. The ends lost 5 bases at V and 7 bases at J; junction bases unmatched: 11. The CDR3 contains 14 residues. CDR3 sequence reads: CASSVRTGGGEQYF. In DNA form, the CDR3 reads TGTGCCAGCAGCGTACGGACGGGGGGAGGGGAGCAGTACTTC.

This clone was picked up one time. The chain has TRBV5-6 and TRBJ2-1, with 8 bases that match TRBD1. The CDR3 spans 14 residues. Germline V gives CDR1 SGHDT, CDR2 YYEEEE. With 2 bases clipped from V and 5 bases from J, the junction kept 3 bases outside the gene matches. CDR3 loop: CASSLGQGHNEQFF. The CDR3 nucleotides read TGTGCCAGCAGCTTAGGACAGGGCCACAATGAGCAGTTCTTC.

The chain recombines TRBV5-1 with TRBJ2-2; the match to TRBD2 covers 8 bases. Trimming at V came to 2 bases and at J to 1 base, leaving 4 bases not matched to a gene. Germline lookup yields CDR1 SGHRS and CDR2 YFSETQ. The CDR3 is made up of 16 amino acids. The CDR3, as DNA: TGCGCCAGCAGCTTAGCCGGGACTAGGAACACCGGGGAGCTGTTTTTT. Residues: CASSLAGTRNTGELFF.

The chain carries TRBV7-2 and TRBJ2-7; TRBD2 aligns across 11 bases. Germline assignment: CDR1 SGHTA and CDR2 FQGNSA. The CDR3 contains 15 residues. V gave up 7 bases and J gave up 6 bases; unmatched junction bases: 11. The CDR3 sequence is CASTKTSGGIPEQYF. CDR3 DNA: TGTGCCAGCACCAAAACTAGCGGGGGAATCCCCGAGCAGTACTTC.

This chain connects TRBV6-5 to TRBJ2-7; 8 positions match TRBD2. This CDR3 has 14 amino acids. Per germline, CDR1 MNHEY and CDR2 SVGAGI. V shed 6 bases, J shed 2 bases, and the junction held 6 bases outside the gene matches. The CDR3 loop is CASSLSGAPYEQYF. Written as DNA, the CDR3 is TGTGCCAGCAGCCTTAGCGGGGCACCCTACGAGCAGTACTTC.

The chain combines TRBV6-6 with TRBJ1-6; tentatively, D is TRBD1 (5 bases). The CDR3 consists of 13 residues. Germline values: CDR1 MNHNY, CDR2 SVGAGI (reference sequence). V dropped 6 bases and J dropped 12 bases, with 15 bases sitting between them. The CDR3 here is CASRLDTLEPLHF. For the CDR3, the DNA is TGTGCCAGCAGACTGGACACTCTAGAACCCCTCCACTTT.

This clone was seen only once. The chain employs TRBV7-2 and TRBJ2-1, with a possible D match to TRBD1 (5 bases). The CDR3 extends over 14 amino acids. Germline-derived CDR1 and CDR2 are SGHTA and FQGNSA. V was cut by 0 bases and J by 4 bases, with 7 bases left in between. CDR3: CASSLAGQYNEQFF. The CDR3 DNA sequence: TGTGCCAGCAGCTTAGCAGGACAATACAATGAGCAGTTCTTC. The variable domain in full, with the rest retrieved from reference TRBV7-2 and TRBJ2-1, is GAGVSQSPSNKVTEKGKDVELRCDPISGHTALYWYRQSLGQGLEFLIYFQGNSAPDKSGLPSDRFSAERTGGSVSTLTIQRTQQEDSAVYLCASSLAGQYNEQFFGPGTRLTVL.

The chain combines TRBV6-5 with TRBJ1-6, with TRBD1 matching 11 bases. After removal of 2 bases from V and 9 bases from J, the junction contained 3 bases not matched to a gene. The CDR3 contains 15 residues. Per germline, CDR1 MNHEY and CDR2 SVGAGI. CDR3 region: CASSYGTGGFSPLHF. As DNA, the CDR3 is TGTGCCAGCAGTTACGGGACAGGGGGTTTTTCACCCCTCCACTTT.